One and the same sample provided the 6 T cell receptor beta chains below, sequenced in a study of cytomegalovirus exposure and HLA in healthy donors. The PCR had 60 Vbeta and 13 Jbeta primers. Sequencing was performed with immunoSEQ multiplex PCR; in TCRdb, only in-frame clones are kept and a portion is missing. The table has about 140,000 clones, approximately 80% seen once. Sequenced sample: PBMCs. These TCRs come from a man over 45 in good health and CMV-seronegative.

The chain combines TRBV19 with TRBJ1-1; TRBD1 aligns across 11 bases. The CDR3 totals 18 residues. J lost 4 bases, V lost 5 bases, and 15 bases had no gene match. Germline V gene data show CDR1 as LNHDA and CDR2 as SQIVND (reference sequence). Written as DNA, the CDR3 is TGTGCCAGTAGTCCTCCCGGGACAGGGGGGTTCGGGAGCACTGAAGCTTTCTTT. It encodes CASSPPGTGGFGSTEAFF.

The sample holds one count of this clone. The genes are TRBV5-1 and TRBJ2-7, with 8 bases identical to TRBD2. Trimming cost V 5 bases and J 6 bases; bases outside gene matches: 10. This CDR3 spans 14 amino acids. CDR1 and CDR2 from the germline V gene are SGHRS and YFSETQ. The CDR3 region has the DNA TGCGCCAGCAGTAAAACGGGAGGGCCGCTCGAGCAGTACTTC. The encoded protein is CASSKTGGPLEQYF.

This clone was picked up one time. This chain links TRBV5-1 with TRBJ2-1, with TRBD2 matching 11 bases. The CDR3 contains 18 residues. V trimming: 4 bases; J trimming: 2 bases; junction bases outside the gene matches: 11. CDR1 SGHRS and CDR2 YFSETQ come from the germline V gene. The CDR3 region is CASSLARTSGPTYNEQFF. The CDR3 region has the DNA TGCGCCAGCAGCCTTGCACGGACTAGCGGGCCTACCTACAATGAGCAGTTCTTC.

The sample holds one count of this clone. J is TRBJ1-2 and V is TRBV6-5; 9 positions match TRBD1. The germline gives CDR1 MNHEY, CDR2 SVGAGI. CDR3 length equals 14 residues. V was clipped by 4 bases and J by 4 bases; unmatched bases: 4. This CDR3 reads CASSWDRDGYGYTF. The CDR3 nucleotides read TGTGCCAGCAGTTGGGACAGGGATGGCTATGGCTACACCTTC.

This clone was seen once. The chain recombines TRBV11-3 with TRBJ2-4, with TRBD1 matching 7 bases. V was clipped by 5 bases and J by 4 bases; unmatched bases: 8. This CDR3 is 15 amino acids long. Germline V gene lookup returns CDR1 SGHNT and CDR2 YENEEA. This CDR3 is CASSLPGQRKNIQYF. CDR3 DNA: TGTGCCAGCAGCCTACCGGGACAGAGGAAAAACATTCAGTACTTC.

The J gene is TRBJ1-3, the V gene TRBV5-6; possible D gene TRBD1, 6 bases. CDR1 and CDR2 (germline): SGHDT, YYEEEE. The CDR3 covers 14 residues. V was shortened by 3 bases and J by 5 bases, with 12 bases between the two germline ends. The CDR3 reads CASSYSGARNTIYF. The CDR3 region has the DNA TGTGCCAGCAGCTACTCAGGGGCTCGAAACACCATATATTTT.